A selection of T cell receptor beta chains follows, all from one sample in a study of response to subunit inactivated influenza vaccine. TCRdb reprocessed the RT-PCR reads with MiXCR, giving one entry per CDR3 protein. The sample comprises fewer than 600,000 distinct CDR3 sequences, approximately 7.2% of which are singletons, and about an eighth rests with the top ten. Sequenced material: PBMCs from blood, taken less than 30 months after vaccination. The receptors were sampled from a man aged 45-69 years who received an inactivated influenza vaccine. The CDR3 runs from the conserved cysteine through the conserved F or W. D genes are given only for firm matches. Rows give clone size only sometimes, using once, few, many, or a class for an expanded clone.

>TRBV10-3|NA|NA|TRBJ2-7
TGTGCCATCAATCAGGGTTCGACCTACGAGCAGTACTTC
CAINQGSTYEQYF
>TRBV25-1|few|NA|TRBJ2-4
TGTGCCAGCAGTGCTGGGGACGGTGGCATTCAGTACTTC
CASSAGDGGIQYF
>TRBV30|few|NA|TRBJ1-1
TGTGCCTGTAACACCGGGACACGGGACGCTGAAGCTTTCTTT
CACNTGTRDAEAFF
>TRBV7-2|NA|NA|TRBJ2-1
TGTGCCAGCAGCCCTGACTGGTACAATGAGCAGTTCTTC
CASSPDWYNEQFF
>TRBV20-1|few|NA|TRBJ1-5
TGCAGTGCTCGGACACCTGGTCAGCCCCAGCATTTT
CSARTPGQPQHF
>TRBV20-1|many|NA|TRBJ2-5
TGCAGTGCTAGAGAGTTGGGGGCTGCACAAGAGACCCAGTACTTC
CSARELGAAQETQYF
>TRBV6-5|NA|NA|TRBJ2-2
TGTGCCAGCAGTTACTCTCACAAGGGCAGACCGAACACCGGGGAGCTGTTTTTT
CASSYSHKGRPNTGELFF
>TRBV20-1|NA|TRBD1|TRBJ1-5
TGCAGTGCTAGAGCATTTCAGGGGGCGAGCGATCAGCCCCAGCATTTT
CSARAFQGASDQPQHF
>TRBV10-3|NA|TRBD1|TRBJ1-2
TGTGCCATCAGCCGGGACAGGGGAGCTAACTATGGCTACACCTTC
CAISRDRGANYGYTF
>TRBV20-1|many|NA|TRBJ1-2
TGCAGTGCTAGGGACAGAACCTATGGCTACACCTTC
CSARDRTYGYTF
>TRBV29-1|many|NA|TRBJ2-1
TGCAGCGTTGCAGGGTACAATGAGCAGTTCTTC
CSVAGYNEQFF
>TRBV3-1|many|NA|TRBJ2-7
TGTGCCAGCAGCCGGGCGGAAGGATCCTACGAGCAGTACTTC
CASSRAEGSYEQYF
>TRBV19|few|NA|TRBJ2-2
TGTGCCAGTAGTGTTGTTAGGGGACCCGGGGAGCTGTTTTTT
CASSVVRGPGELFF
>TRBV12-3/TRBV12-4|NA|NA|TRBJ1-1
TGTGCCAGCACCGCTTTGGGCAGACTGGGGACTGAAGCTTTCTTT
CASTALGRLGTEAFF
>TRBV15|NA|NA|TRBJ2-5
TGTGCCACCAGCAGAGGGATGGGGCCGACCGAGACCCAGTACTTC
CATSRGMGPTETQYF
>TRBV20-1|few|TRBD1|TRBJ1-1
TGCAGTGCCGTAAACCGGGACAGGGCGAACACTGAAGCTTTCTTT
CSAVNRDRANTEAFF
>TRBV19|many|NA|TRBJ2-2
TGTGCCAGTAGTACCCGAAGAACCGGGGAGCTGTTTTTT
CASSTRRTGELFF
>TRBV11-3|NA|TRBD2|TRBJ2-1
TGTGCCAGCAGCCGGGGGGGTGACCTCAATGAGCAGTTCTTC
CASSRGGDLNEQFF
>TRBV6-1|NA|TRBD1|TRBJ2-2
TGTGCCAGCAGAACCGGGACAGGGGGCGGTACCGGGGAGCTGTTTTTT
CASRTGTGGGTGELFF
>TRBV12-3/TRBV12-4|many|NA|TRBJ1-5
TGTGCCAGCAGTCAAACAGGGAGGAATCAGCCCCAGCATTTT
CASSQTGRNQPQHF
>TRBV5-1|few|NA|TRBJ1-2
TGCGCCAGCAGCTTGGCCGACCGGGTTTCCTATGGCTACACCTTC
CASSLADRVSYGYTF
>TRBV7-2|many|TRBD2|TRBJ2-7
TGTGCCAGCAGCAGTTCGGGAGGGCCCTACGAGCAGTACTTC
CASSSSGGPYEQYF
>TRBV5-1|NA|TRBD1|TRBJ2-5
TGCGCCAGCAGCGATTCACCAGGGGGCTGGGAGACCCAGTACTTC
CASSDSPGGWETQYF
>TRBV4-3|many|TRBD2|TRBJ2-3
TGCGCCAGCAGCCAAGATTTGCGGGGGGGATCAGATACGCAGTATTTT
CASSQDLRGGSDTQYF
>TRBV6-1|few|TRBD2|TRBJ2-2
TGTGCCAGCAGACCAGGACTAGCGGGAGTTACCGGGGAGCTGTTTTTT
CASRPGLAGVTGELFF
>TRBV29-1|many|TRBD2|TRBJ2-5
TGCAGCTCGAGCGGGAGCGATTCGGAGACCCAGTACTTC
CSSSGSDSETQYF
>TRBV5-1|many|TRBD1|TRBJ2-1
TGCGCCAGCAGCTTGTCCGGGACAGCTATTTTGGGGCAGTTCTTC
CASSLSGTAILGQFF
>TRBV18|NA|NA|TRBJ2-2
TGTGCCAGCTCACCATGGTGGGGCGATTCTCCCGGGGAGCTGTTTTTT
CASSPWWGDSPGELFF
>TRBV20-1|many|NA|TRBJ2-1
TGCAGTGCTAGAGATAGGGGTGGAGACCTAGGGCGGGAGCAGTTCTTC
CSARDRGGDLGREQFF
>TRBV27|many|NA|TRBJ2-4
TGTGCCAGCAGTTTATCAGGGGTGGGCAAAAACATTCAGTACTTC
CASSLSGVGKNIQYF
>TRBV10-3|many|NA|TRBJ1-5
TGTGCCATCAGTCCGGGACACCTTAGCAATCAGCCCCAGCATTTT
CAISPGHLSNQPQHF
>TRBV15|many|TRBD1|TRBJ1-5
TGTGCCACCAGCAGAGGGGACAGGGGTGTTTCGCCCCAGCATTTT
CATSRGDRGVSPQHF
>TRBV3-1|NA|TRBD2|TRBJ2-1
TGTGCCAGCAGCCAAGGACTAGCGGGGGGTCGCTACAATGAGCAGTTCTTC
CASSQGLAGGRYNEQFF
>TRBV6-1|few|NA|TRBJ1-4
TGTGCCAGCAGGGAAGTGAGGGCAACTAATGAAAAACTGTTTTTT
CASREVRATNEKLFF
>TRBV4-1|few|NA|TRBJ2-5
TGCGCCAGCAGCCTCATTTGGGGGCAGAACCAAGAGACCCAGTACTTC
CASSLIWGQNQETQYF
>TRBV29-1|many|NA|TRBJ1-4
TGCAGCGTTGAAGATGGGGGGCGGACTTTGATTTTT
CSVEDGGRTLIF
>TRBV6-1|NA|TRBD1|TRBJ1-1
TGTGCCAGCAGGACAGGGTTGGACACTGAAGCTTTCTTT
CASRTGLDTEAFF
>TRBV20-1|many|NA|TRBJ1-3
TGCAGTGGGACTACAGGCCTTGGAAACACCATATATTTT
CSGTTGLGNTIYF
>TRBV7-2|NA|NA|TRBJ1-2
TGTGCCAGCAGCTTAGACTTCAGGGTCGACTATGGCTACACCTTC
CASSLDFRVDYGYTF
>TRBV7-7|NA|NA|TRBJ2-3
TGTGCTAGCAGCTTGCAACAGGGAGATACGCAGTATTTT
CASSLQQGDTQYF
>TRBV4-1|many|NA|TRBJ1-3
TGCGCCAGCAGCCCCACGTGGTCTGGAAACACCATATATTTT
CASSPTWSGNTIYF
>TRBV10-3|many|TRBD2|TRBJ2-1
TGTGCCATCAGCGGAGGGCCAACTAGCGGCAATGAGCAGTTCTTC
CAISGGPTSGNEQFF
>TRBV7-8|few|NA|TRBJ2-7
TGTGCCAGCAGCTTAGGTGTTAGCGGTTTATACGAGCAGTACTTC
CASSLGVSGLYEQYF
>TRBV9|NA|NA|TRBJ2-7
TGTGCCAGCAGCGTAAGCGAGGGGATGATCTACGAGCAGTACTTC
CASSVSEGMIYEQYF